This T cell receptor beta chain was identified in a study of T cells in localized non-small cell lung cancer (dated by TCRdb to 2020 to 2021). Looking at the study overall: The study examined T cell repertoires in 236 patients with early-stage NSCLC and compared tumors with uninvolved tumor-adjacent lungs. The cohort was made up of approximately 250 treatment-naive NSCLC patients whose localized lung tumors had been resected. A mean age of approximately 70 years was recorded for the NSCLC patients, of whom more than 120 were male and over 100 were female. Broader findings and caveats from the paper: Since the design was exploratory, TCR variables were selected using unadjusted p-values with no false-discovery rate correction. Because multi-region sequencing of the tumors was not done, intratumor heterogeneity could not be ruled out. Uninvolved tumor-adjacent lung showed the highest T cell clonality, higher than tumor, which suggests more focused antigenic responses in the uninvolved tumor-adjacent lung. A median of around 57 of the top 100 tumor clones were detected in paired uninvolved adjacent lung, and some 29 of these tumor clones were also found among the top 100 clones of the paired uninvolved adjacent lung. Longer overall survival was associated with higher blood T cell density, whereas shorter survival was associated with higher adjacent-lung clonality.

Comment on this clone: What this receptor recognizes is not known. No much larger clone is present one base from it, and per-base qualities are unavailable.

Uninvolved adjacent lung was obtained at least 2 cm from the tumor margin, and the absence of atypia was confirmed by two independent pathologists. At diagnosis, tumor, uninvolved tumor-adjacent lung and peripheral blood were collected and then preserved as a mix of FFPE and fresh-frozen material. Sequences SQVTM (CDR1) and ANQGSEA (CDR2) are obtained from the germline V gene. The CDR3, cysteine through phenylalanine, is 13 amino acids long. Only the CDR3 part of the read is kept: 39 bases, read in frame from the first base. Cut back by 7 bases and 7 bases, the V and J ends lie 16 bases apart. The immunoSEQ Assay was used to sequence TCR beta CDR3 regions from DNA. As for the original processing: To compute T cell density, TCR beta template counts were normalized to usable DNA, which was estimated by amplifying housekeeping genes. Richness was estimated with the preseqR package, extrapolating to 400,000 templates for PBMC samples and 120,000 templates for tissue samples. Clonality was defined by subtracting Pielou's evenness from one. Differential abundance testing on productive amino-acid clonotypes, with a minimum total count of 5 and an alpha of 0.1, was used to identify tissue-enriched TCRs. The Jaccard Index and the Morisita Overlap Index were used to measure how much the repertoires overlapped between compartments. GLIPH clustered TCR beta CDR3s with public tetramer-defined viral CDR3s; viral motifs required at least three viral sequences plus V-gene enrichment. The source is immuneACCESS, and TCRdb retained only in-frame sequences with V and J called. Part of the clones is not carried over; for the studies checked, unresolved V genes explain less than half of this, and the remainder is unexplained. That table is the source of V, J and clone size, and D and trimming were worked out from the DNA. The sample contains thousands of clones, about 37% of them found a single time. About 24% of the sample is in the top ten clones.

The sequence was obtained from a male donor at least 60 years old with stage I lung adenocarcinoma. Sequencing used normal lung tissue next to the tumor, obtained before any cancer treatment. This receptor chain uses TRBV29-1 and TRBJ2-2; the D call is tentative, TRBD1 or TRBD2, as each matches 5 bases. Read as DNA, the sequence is TGCAGCGGCCGACAAACTGGGGGCGGGGAGCTGTTTTTT. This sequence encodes CSGRQTGGGELFF.